This entry lists 23 T cell receptor beta chains sequenced from one sample in a study of blood T cell repertoires in COVID-19. This table comes from immunoSEQ multiplex PCR, and its TCRdb copy is limited to in-frame clones, with some not included. The sample lists more than 250,000 clones, nearly 90% occurring once. The sample consisted of peripheral blood. The receptors stem from a human donor in a cohort sampled during active COVID-19.

V gene TRBV7-2 combines with J gene TRBJ1-2; TRBD1 is a possible D gene (6 bases). Germline lookup yields CDR1 SGHTA and CDR2 FQGNSA. This CDR3 spans 13 amino acids. The V gene lost 3 bases and the J gene lost 6 bases, with 11 bases spanning the gap. The CDR3 nucleotides read TGTGCCAGCAGCTTCCCAGGGGCGGATGGCTACACCTTC. This codes for CASSFPGADGYTF.

V gene TRBV2 combines with J gene TRBJ2-7; 8 bases match TRBD1. The CDR3 has 14 amino acids. With V trimmed by 5 bases and J by 7 bases, 10 bases remained unmatched. Germline V gene data show CDR1 as SNHLY and CDR2 as FYNNEI. CDR3 in amino acids: CASSWDRTLGEQYF. CDR3 in DNA: TGTGCCAGCAGTTGGGACAGGACCCTGGGAGAGCAGTACTTC.

The chain uses TRBV15 and TRBJ1-6; the D gene is possibly TRBD1 (6 bases). CDR1 is LNHNV, CDR2 YYDKDF, per germline (reference sequence). This CDR3 region has 12 residues. V lost 8 bases and J lost 9, with 11 bases in between. This chain's CDR3 is CATSGVGSPLHF. The CDR3 DNA reads as TGTGCCACCTCAGGGGTAGGTTCACCCCTCCACTTT. The full variable domain, with the rest looked up from reference TRBV15 and TRBJ1-6, is DAMVIQNPRYQVTQFGKPVTLSCSQTLNHNVMYWYQQKSSQAPKLLFHYYDKDFNNEADTPDNFQSRRPNTSFCFLDIRSPGLGDTAMYLCATSGVGSPLHFGNGTRLTVT.

In its sample, this clone was seen once. V is TRBV5-1 and J is TRBJ2-5; 12 nucleotides align to TRBD2. In germline, CDR1 is SGHRS, CDR2 YFSETQ. The J segment lost 5 bases and the V segment lost 4 bases, leaving 9 bases of the junction unmatched. The CDR3 has 16 residues. The CDR3 region has the DNA TGCGCCAGCAGCACAGCTACTAGCGGGGGGCAGGAGACCCAGTACTTC. Its protein product is CASSTATSGGQETQYF.

The rearrangement joins TRBV4-3 to TRBJ1-2, with 7 positions matching TRBD1. V trimming: 0 bases; J trimming: 6 bases; junction bases outside the gene matches: 4. The germline gives CDR1 LGHNA, CDR2 YSLEER. This CDR3 comprises 14 residues. The chain's CDR3 is CASSQDIGGNGYTF. The CDR3 nucleotides read TGCGCCAGCAGCCAAGATATAGGGGGCAATGGCTACACCTTC.

This chain links TRBV19 with TRBJ1-1, with D maybe TRBD1 (5 bases). The CDR3 has 12 amino acids. V was cut by 6 bases and J by 5 bases, with 10 bases left in between. CDR1 and CDR2 (germline): LNHDA, SQIVND (reference sequence). Written as DNA, the CDR3 is TGTGCCAGTAGATCCAGGGTTACTGAAGCTTTCTTT. Its protein product is CASRSRVTEAFF.

CDR3 in amino acids: CASPGTGNSYEQYF. The CDR3 DNA sequence: TGTGCCAGCCCCGGGACAGGGAACTCCTACGAGCAGTACTTC. The V gene is TRBV6-5, the J gene TRBJ2-7; 9 positions match TRBD1. The junction had 5 bases not matched to a gene; V was cut back by 8 bases and J by 0 bases. Germline CDR1 reads MNHEY; CDR2 reads SVGAGI. The CDR3 length is 14 residues.

The chain links TRBV3-1 (or the pseudogene TRBV3-2) to TRBJ2-1, with 8 bases lining up with TRBD2. V trimming: 4 bases; J trimming: 10 bases; junction bases outside the gene matches: 12. The CDR3 length is 15 residues. CDR1 and CDR2 from the germline V gene are LGHDT and YNNKEL (reference sequence). The CDR3 protein is CASSREGLVAGEQFF. CDR3 nucleotide sequence: TGTGCCAGCAGCCGGGAGGGACTAGTGGCGGGGGAGCAGTTCTTC.

The J gene is TRBJ1-2, the V gene TRBV3-1 (or the pseudogene TRBV3-2), with a tentative D call TRBD1 (5 bases). The V end lost 1 base, the J end lost 2 bases, and 17 bases lay between the germline ends. The CDR3 is 17 amino acids. Germline CDR1 and CDR2: LGHDT and YNNKEL (reference sequence). CDR3 protein: CASSQARSRGVNYGYTF. CDR3 nucleotides: TGTGCCAGCAGCCAAGCACGTTCTCGGGGGGTGAACTATGGCTACACCTTC.

This clone was seen a few times. CDR3 sequence: CASSKSGHRTDTQYF. DNA of the CDR3: TGCGCCAGCAGCAAAAGCGGGCACCGCACAGATACGCAGTATTTT. V gene TRBV10-2 combines with J gene TRBJ2-3, with a weak D call TRBD2 (6 bases). The germline V and J ends were trimmed by 6 bases and 1 base, with 14 bases remaining between them. Germline values: CDR1 WSHSY, CDR2 SAAADI. The CDR3 totals 15 residues.

The chain carries TRBV19 and TRBJ1-5, with TRBD1 matching 10 bases. This CDR3 contains 13 residues. V shed 4 bases and J 7 bases; nucleotides not matched to a gene: 1. CDR1 and CDR2 (germline): LNHDA, SQIVND (reference sequence). The CDR3 nucleotides are TGTGCCAGTAGTAAGGACAGGGGGCAGCCCCAGCATTTT. Encoded protein: CASSKDRGQPQHF.

This clone was seen more than once but under ten times. This sequence joins TRBV7-2 and TRBJ2-1; TRBD1 matches 12 bases. J gave up 8 bases and V 0 bases, and 5 bases lay outside the gene matches. Germline CDR1 reads SGHTA; CDR2 reads FQGNSA. The CDR3 is 16 residues long. CDR3 residues: CASSLAGTGGWDEQFF. CDR3 in DNA: TGTGCCAGCAGCTTAGCGGGGACAGGGGGCTGGGATGAGCAGTTCTTC.

This rearrangement joins TRBV4-3 to TRBJ2-1, with TRBD2 matching over 7 bases. Germline assignment: CDR1 LGHNA and CDR2 YSLEER. J was trimmed by 7 bases and V by 2 bases; bases with no gene match: 8. The CDR3 is 15 amino acids. The CDR3 loop reads CASSQLGGDRNEQFF. In DNA form, the CDR3 reads TGCGCCAGCAGCCAACTGGGAGGGGACCGTAATGAGCAGTTCTTC.

The chain employs TRBV5-6 and TRBJ1-5; 7 bases line up with TRBD1. The CDR3 is 18 residues long. V lost 6 bases, J lost 0 bases, and 15 bases stayed unmatched. Germline CDR1 reads SGHDT; CDR2 reads YYEEEE. This CDR3 is CASTSYGQAGYSNQPQHF. CDR3 bases: TGTGCCAGCACCTCATACGGACAGGCCGGTTATAGCAATCAGCCCCAGCATTTT.

The chain couples TRBV30 to TRBJ1-2, with D unresolved. Trimming left V 0 bases short and J 7 bases short, with 9 bases between. Germline CDR1 and CDR2: GTSNPN and SVGIG (reference sequence). CDR3 size: 12 residues. The CDR3 spells CAWSVGSFGYTF. The CDR3 nucleotides are TGTGCCTGGAGTGTTGGGAGTTTTGGCTACACCTTC.

V gene TRBV19 combines with J gene TRBJ1-2; D is unclear. CDR1 is LNHDA, CDR2 SQIVND, per germline (reference sequence). The CDR3 is 16 amino acids. The V end was cut by 3 bases, the J end by 2 bases, with 16 bases between. The CDR3 spells CASSIIWVGVNYGYTF. The CDR3 DNA follows: TGTGCCAGTAGTATCATCTGGGTGGGAGTAAACTATGGCTACACCTTC.

A single count supports this clone. This chain joins TRBV15 and TRBJ1-1; 7 bases align to TRBD1. The CDR3 has 14 amino acids. V dropped 3 bases and J dropped 5; count of bases not matched to a gene: 6. Germline CDR1 reads LNHNV; CDR2 reads YYDKDF (reference sequence). The CDR3 nucleotides read TGTGCCACCAGCAGCGATTTACAGGGGACTGAAGCTTTCTTT. This translates into CATSSDLQGTEAFF.

This clone has just one count. This chain connects TRBV4-3 to TRBJ1-2, with 9 bases lining up with TRBD1. Germline V gene lookup returns CDR1 LGHNA and CDR2 YSLEER. V lost 3 bases and J lost 7; bases outside the gene matches: 6. This CDR3 is 14 amino acids long. CDR3 DNA: TGCGCCAGCAGCCATCCCTCGGGACAGGGTGGCTACACCTTC. This translates into CASSHPSGQGGYTF.

The chain uses TRBV29-1 and TRBJ1-1; D is perhaps TRBD1 (6 bases). Germline values: CDR1 SQVTM, CDR2 ANQGSEA. V lost 0 bases, J lost 6 bases, and 11 bases lay in between. The CDR3 spans 13 residues. The CDR3 region is CSVEDGGGAEAFF. CDR3 nucleotide sequence: TGCAGCGTTGAAGATGGAGGGGGGGCTGAAGCTTTCTTT.

The V and J genes are TRBV20-1 and TRBJ1-3; D gene uncertain. The V gene lost 3 bases and the J gene lost 4 bases, with 10 bases spanning the gap. CDR1 and CDR2 (germline): DFQATT, SNEGSKA (reference sequence). The CDR3 has 13 residues. The CDR3 coding sequence is TGCAGTGCTAGTCGAGCCGGGGGAAACACCATATATTTT. As protein: CSASRAGGNTIYF.

The V gene is TRBV4-3, the J gene TRBJ2-2, with no clear D. Between the trimmed V and J ends, which lost 0 bases and 6 bases, there was a span of 11 bases. The CDR3 runs to 15 residues. Germline V gene sequence: CDR1 LGHNA, CDR2 YSLEER. For the CDR3, the DNA is TGCGCCAGCAGCCAAGATAGAAACAGCCCCGGGGAGCTGTTTTTT. Its translation: CASSQDRNSPGELFF.

The rearrangement joins TRBV27 to TRBJ1-5; 7 bases are a match to TRBD1. CDR3 length: 14 residues. Germline CDR1 and CDR2: MNHEY and SMNVEV (reference sequence). With V trimmed by 5 bases and J by 7 bases, 8 bases remained unmatched. The CDR3 reads CASSINRGRQPQHF. DNA of the CDR3: TGTGCCAGCAGTATCAACAGGGGCCGCCAGCCCCAGCATTTT.

This clone came up once. The CDR3 is CASSHPCATGQSNTEAFF. The CDR3 DNA follows: TGTGCCAGCAGCCATCCCTGCGCTACGGGACAGAGTAACACTGAAGCTTTCTTT. This rearrangement joins TRBV3-1 (or the pseudogene TRBV3-2) to TRBJ1-1; 7 bases match TRBD1. This CDR3 has 18 amino acids. Germline V gene lookup returns CDR1 LGHDT and CDR2 YNNKEL (reference sequence). V gave up 3 bases and J gave up 2 bases; unmatched junction bases: 15.